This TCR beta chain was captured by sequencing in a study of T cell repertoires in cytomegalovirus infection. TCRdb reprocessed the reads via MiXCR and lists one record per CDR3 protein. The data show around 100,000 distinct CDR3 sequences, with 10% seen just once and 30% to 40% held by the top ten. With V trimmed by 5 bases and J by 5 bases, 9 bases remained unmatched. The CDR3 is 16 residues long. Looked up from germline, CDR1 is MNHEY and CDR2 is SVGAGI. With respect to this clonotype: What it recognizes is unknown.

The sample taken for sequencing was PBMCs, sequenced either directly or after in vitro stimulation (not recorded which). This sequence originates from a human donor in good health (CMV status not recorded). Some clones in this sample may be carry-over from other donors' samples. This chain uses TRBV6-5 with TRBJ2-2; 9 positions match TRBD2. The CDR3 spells CASSPLAGRGTGELFF. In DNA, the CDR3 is TGTGCCAGCAGTCCCCTAGCGGGAAGGGGGACCGGGGAGCTGTTTTTT.